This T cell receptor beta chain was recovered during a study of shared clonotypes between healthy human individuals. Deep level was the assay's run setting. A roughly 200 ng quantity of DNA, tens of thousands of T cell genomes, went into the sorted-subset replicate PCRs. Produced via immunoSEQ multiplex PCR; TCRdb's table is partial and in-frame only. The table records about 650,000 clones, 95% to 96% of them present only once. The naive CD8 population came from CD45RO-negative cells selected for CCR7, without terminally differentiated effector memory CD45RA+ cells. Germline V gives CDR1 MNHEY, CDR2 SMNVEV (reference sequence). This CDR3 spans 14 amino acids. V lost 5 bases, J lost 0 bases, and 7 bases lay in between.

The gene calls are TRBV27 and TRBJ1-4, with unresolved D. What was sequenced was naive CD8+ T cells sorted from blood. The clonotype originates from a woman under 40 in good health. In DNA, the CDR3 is TGTGCCAGCAGTCTACTAGCAACTAATGAAAAACTGTTTTTT. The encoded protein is CASSLLATNEKLFF. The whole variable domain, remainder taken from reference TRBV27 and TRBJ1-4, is EAQVTQNPRYLITVTGKKLTVTCSQNMNHEYMSWYRQDPGLGLRQIYYSMNVEVTDKGDVPEGYKVSRKEKRNFPLILESPSPNQTSLYFCASSLLATNEKLFFGSGTQLSVL.